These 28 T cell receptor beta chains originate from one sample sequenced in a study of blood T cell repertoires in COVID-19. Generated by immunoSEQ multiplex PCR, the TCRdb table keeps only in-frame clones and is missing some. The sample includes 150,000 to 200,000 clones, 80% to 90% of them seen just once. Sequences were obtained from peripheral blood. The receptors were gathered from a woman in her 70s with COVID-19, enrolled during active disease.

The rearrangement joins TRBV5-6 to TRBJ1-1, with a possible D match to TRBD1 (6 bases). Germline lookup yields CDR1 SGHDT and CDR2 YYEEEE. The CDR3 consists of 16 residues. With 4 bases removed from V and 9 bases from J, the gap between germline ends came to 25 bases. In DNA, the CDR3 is TGTGCCAGCAGCACTGGACATAGGGGGACCGCAAAAAAAGCTTTCTTT. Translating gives CASSTGHRGTAKKAFF.

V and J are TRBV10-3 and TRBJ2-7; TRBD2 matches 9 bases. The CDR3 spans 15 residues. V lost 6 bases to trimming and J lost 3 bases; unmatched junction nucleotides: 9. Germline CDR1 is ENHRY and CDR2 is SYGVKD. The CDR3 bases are TGTGCCATCAGGACCATTGGGACTAGCAACTACGAGCAGTACTTC. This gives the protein CAIRTIGTSNYEQYF.

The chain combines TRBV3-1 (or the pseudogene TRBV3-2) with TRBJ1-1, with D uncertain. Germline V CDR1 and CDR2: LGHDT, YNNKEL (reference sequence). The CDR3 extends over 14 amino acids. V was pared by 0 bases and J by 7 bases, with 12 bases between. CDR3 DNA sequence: TGTGCCAGCAGCCAAGATTTCGCCCTGAGTGAAGCTTTCTTT. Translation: CASSQDFALSEAFF.

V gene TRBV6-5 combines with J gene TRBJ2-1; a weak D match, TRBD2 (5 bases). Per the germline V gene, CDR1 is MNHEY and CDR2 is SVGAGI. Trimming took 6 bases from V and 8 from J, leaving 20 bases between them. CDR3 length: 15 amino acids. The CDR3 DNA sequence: TGTGCCAGCAGCCGCCGCGGCGGGCCCCGTGATGAGCAGTTCTTC. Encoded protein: CASSRRGGPRDEQFF.

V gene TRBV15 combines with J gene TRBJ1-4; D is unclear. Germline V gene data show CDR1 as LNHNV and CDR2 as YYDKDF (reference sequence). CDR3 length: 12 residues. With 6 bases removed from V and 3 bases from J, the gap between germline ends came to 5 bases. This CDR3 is CATRWPNEKLFF. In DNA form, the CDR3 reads TGTGCCACCAGATGGCCTAATGAAAAACTGTTTTTT.

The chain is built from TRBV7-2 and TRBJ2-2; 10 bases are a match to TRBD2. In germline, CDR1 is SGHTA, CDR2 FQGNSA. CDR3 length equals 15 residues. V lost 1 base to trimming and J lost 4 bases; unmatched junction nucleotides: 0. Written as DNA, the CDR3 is TGTGCCAGCAGCTTAGGGACTAGCGGCACCGGGGAGCTGTTTTTT. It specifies CASSLGTSGTGELFF.

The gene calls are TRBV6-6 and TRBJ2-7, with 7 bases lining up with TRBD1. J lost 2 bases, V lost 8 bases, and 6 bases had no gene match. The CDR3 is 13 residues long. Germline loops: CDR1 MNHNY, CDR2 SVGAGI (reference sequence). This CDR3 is CASSDRPTYEQYF. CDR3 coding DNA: TGTGCCAGCTCGGACAGGCCCACCTACGAGCAGTACTTC.

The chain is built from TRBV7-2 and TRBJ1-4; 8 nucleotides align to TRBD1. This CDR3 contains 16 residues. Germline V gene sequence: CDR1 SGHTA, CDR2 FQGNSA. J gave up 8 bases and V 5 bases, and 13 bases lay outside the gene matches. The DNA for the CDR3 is TGTGCCAGCAGCAGACTGACAGGGGAAGTAGGCGAAAAACTGTTTTTT. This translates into CASSRLTGEVGEKLFF.

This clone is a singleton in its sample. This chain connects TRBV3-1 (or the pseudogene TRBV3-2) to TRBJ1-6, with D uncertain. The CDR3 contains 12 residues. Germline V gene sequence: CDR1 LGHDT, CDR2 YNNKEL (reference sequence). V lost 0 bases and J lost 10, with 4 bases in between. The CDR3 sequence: CASSQDQSPLHF. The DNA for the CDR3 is TGTGCCAGCAGCCAAGACCAATCACCCCTCCACTTT.

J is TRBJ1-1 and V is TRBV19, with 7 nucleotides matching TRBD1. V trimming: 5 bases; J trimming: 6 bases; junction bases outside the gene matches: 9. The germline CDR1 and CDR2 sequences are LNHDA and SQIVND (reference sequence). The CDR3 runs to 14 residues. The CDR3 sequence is CASSGIGGSSEAFF. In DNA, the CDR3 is TGTGCCAGTAGTGGCATAGGGGGCTCGTCTGAAGCTTTCTTT.

In DNA, the CDR3 is TGCGCCAGCAGTGGGGACAGGGAAGGAGAAGCTTTCTTT. Its translation is CASSGDREGEAFF. This rearrangement joins TRBV10-2 to TRBJ1-1; 9 bases align to TRBD1. Germline V gene sequence: CDR1 WSHSY, CDR2 SAAADI. V gave up 4 bases and J gave up 8 bases; unmatched junction bases: 5. The CDR3 is made up of 13 amino acids.

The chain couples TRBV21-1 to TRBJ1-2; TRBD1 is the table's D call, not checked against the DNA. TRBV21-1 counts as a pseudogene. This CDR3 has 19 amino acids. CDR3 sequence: CASSKGLPWGTGGDYGYTF. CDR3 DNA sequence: TGTGCCAGCAGCAAAGGACTCCCTTGGGGTACAGGGGGGGACTATGGCTACACCTTC.

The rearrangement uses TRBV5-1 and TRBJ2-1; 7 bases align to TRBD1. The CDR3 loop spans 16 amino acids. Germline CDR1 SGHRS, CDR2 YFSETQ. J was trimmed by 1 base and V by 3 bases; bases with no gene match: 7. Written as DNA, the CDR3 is TGCGCCAGCAGCTCTACAGGGGCTGGGTCCTACAATGAGCAGTTCTTC. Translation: CASSSTGAGSYNEQFF.

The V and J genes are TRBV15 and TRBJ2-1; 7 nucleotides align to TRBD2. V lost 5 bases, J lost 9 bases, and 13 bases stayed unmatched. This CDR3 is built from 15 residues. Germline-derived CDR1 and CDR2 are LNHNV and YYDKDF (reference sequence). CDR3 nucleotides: TGTGCCACCAGCCGATCGTGGGAGGGATTCGGTGAGCAGTTCTTC. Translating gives CATSRSWEGFGEQFF.

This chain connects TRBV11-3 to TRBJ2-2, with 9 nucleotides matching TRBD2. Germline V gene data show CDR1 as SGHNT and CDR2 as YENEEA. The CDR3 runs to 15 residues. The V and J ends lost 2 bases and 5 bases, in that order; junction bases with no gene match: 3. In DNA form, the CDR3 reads TGTGCCAGCAGCTTAAGGACTAGCGATACCGGGGAGCTGTTTTTT. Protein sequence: CASSLRTSDTGELFF.

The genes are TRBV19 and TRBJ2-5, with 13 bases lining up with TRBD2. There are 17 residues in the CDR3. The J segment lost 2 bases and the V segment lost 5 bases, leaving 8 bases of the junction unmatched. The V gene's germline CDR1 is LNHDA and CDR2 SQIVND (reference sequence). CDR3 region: CASSYSTTSGRQETQYF. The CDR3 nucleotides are TGTGCCAGTAGTTACTCTACGACTAGCGGGAGGCAAGAGACCCAGTACTTC.

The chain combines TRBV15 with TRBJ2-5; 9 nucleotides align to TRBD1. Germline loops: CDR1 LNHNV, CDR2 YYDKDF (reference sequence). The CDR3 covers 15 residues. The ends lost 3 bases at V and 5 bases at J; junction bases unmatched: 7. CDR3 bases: TGTGCCACCAGCAGGGACAGGGGTGGTTTGGAGACCCAGTACTTC. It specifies CATSRDRGGLETQYF.

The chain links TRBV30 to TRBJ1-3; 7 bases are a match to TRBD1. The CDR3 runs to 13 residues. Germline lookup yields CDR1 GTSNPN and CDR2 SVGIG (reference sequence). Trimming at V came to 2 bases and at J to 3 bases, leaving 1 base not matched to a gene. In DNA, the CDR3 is TGTGCCTGGAGTCGGGACAGTGGAAACACCATATATTTT. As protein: CAWSRDSGNTIYF.

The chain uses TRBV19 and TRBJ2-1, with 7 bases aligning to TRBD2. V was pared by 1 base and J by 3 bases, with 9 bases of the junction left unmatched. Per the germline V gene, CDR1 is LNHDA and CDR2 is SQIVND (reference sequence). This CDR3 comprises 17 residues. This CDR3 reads CASSIGPSGGDYNEQFF. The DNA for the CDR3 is TGTGCCAGTAGTATAGGGCCTAGCGGAGGGGACTACAATGAGCAGTTCTTC.

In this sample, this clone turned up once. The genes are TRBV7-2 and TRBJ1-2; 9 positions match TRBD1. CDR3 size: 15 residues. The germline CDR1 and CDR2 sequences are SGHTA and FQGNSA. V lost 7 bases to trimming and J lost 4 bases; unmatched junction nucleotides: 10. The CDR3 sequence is CASNRDRDRIYGYTF. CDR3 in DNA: TGTGCCAGCAATAGGGACAGGGATCGGATCTATGGCTACACCTTC.

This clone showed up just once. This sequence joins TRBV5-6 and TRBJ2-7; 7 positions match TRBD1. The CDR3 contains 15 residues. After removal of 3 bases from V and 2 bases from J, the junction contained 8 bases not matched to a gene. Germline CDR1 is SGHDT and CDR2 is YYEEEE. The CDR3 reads CASSSLGQAPYEQYF. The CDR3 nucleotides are TGTGCCAGCAGCTCCCTAGGACAGGCCCCCTACGAGCAGTACTTC.

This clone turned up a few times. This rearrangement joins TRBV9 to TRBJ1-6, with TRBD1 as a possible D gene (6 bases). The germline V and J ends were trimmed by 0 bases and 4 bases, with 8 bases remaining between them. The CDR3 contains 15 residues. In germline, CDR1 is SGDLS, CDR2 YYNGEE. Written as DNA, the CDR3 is TGTGCCAGCAGCGTAGAAGGGGGTTATAATTCACCCCTCCACTTT. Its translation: CASSVEGGYNSPLHF.

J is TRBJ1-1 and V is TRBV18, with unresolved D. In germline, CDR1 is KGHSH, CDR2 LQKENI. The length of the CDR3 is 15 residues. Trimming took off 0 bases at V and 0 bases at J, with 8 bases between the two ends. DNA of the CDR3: TGTGCCAGCTCACCACCGGCCAGTATGAACACTGAAGCTTTCTTT. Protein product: CASSPPASMNTEAFF. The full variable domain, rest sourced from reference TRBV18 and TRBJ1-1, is NAGVMQNPRHLVRRRGQEARLRCSPMKGHSHVYWYRQLPEEGLKFMVYLQKENIIDESGMPKERFSAEFPKEGPSILRIQQVVRGDSAAYFCASSPPASMNTEAFFGQGTRLTVV.

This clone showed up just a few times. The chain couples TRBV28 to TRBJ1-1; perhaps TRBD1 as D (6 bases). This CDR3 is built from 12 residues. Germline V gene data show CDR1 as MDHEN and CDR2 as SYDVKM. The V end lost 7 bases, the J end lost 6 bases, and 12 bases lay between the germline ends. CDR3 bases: TGTGCCAGCACTCCCGGGACACCTGAAGCTTTCTTT. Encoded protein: CASTPGTPEAFF.

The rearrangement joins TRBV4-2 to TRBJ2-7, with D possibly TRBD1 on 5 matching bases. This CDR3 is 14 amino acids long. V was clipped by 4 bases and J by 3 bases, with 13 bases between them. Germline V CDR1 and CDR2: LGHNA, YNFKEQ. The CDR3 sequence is CASSPIGHRYEQYF. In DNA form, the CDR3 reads TGTGCCAGCAGCCCCATCGGACACCGCTACGAGCAGTACTTC.

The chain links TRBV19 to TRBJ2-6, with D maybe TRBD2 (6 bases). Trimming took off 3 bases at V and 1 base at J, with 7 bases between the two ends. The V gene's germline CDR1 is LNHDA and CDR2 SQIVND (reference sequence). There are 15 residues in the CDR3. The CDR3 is CASSIGTSGANVLTF. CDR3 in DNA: TGTGCCAGTAGTATCGGGACTTCTGGGGCCAACGTCCTGACTTTC.

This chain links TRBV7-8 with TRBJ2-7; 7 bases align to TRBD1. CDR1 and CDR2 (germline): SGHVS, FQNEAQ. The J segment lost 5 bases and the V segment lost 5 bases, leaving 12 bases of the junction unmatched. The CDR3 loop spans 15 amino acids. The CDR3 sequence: CASSAFRTGYDEQYF. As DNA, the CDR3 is TGTGCCAGCAGCGCATTTCGGACAGGTTATGACGAGCAGTACTTC. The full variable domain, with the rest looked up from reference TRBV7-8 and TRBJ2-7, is GAGVSQSPRYKVAKRGQDVALRCDPISGHVSLFWYQQALGQGPEFLTYFQNEAQLDKSGLPSDRFFAERPEGSVSTLKIQRTQQEDSAVYLCASSAFRTGYDEQYFGPGTRLTVT.

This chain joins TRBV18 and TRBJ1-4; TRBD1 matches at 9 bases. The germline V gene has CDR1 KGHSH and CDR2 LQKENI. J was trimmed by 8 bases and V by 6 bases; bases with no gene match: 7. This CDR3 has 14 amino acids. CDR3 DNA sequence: TGTGCCAGCTCTCGGGACAGGGAAAACGAAAAACTGTTTTTT. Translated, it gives CASSRDRENEKLFF.